A selection of T cell receptor beta chains follows, all from one sample in a study of blood T cell repertoires in COVID-19. The table came from immunoSEQ multiplex PCR; TCRdb's copy has only in-frame clones and leaves some out. The sample carries roughly 100,000 clones, under 85% recorded once. The sequencing input was peripheral blood. The receptor set was obtained from an older woman with acute or convalescent COVID-19. CDR3s include the opening cysteine and the closing phenylalanine or tryptophan. Each record gives: clone size, J gene, V gene, D gene, CDR3 DNA, CDR3 protein. D genes are given only for firm matches. Expanded clones are given a class, and other clones once, few, many or no size at all.

>NA|TRBJ1-2|TRBV12-5|NA
TGTGCTAGTGGTTTACGACTATATGGCTACACCTTC
CASGLRLYGYTF
>once|TRBJ2-2|TRBV11-2|NA
TGTGCCAGCAGCCTAAGGCGGGGAAACCCCGGCGGGGAGCTGTTTTTT
CASSLRRGNPGGELFF
>NA|TRBJ2-4|TRBV6-5|NA
TGTGCCAGCAGTTATGGCACGATTCAGTACTTC
CASSYGTIQYF
>NA|TRBJ2-1|TRBV5-1|NA
TGCGCCAGCAGCCCGGGGACTTCTAATGAGCAGTTCTTC
CASSPGTSNEQFF
>NA|TRBJ2-1|TRBV23-1|TRBD2
TGCGCCGGGGGGGACTGGAGCTCCTACAATGAGCAGTTCTTC
CAGGDWSSYNEQFF
>NA|TRBJ1-1|TRBV20-1|NA
TGCAGTGCTAGTGGGGGGGGGCAACAAGCTTTCTTT
CSASGGGQQAFF
>NA|TRBJ1-1|TRBV5-6|NA
TGTGCCAGCAGACCGATGGGGGGGACGGAGACTGAAGCTTTCTTT
CASRPMGGTETEAFF
>NA|TRBJ1-6|TRBV19|TRBD1
TGTGCCAGTAAGGACAGGTGGGATTCACCCCTCCACTTT
CASKDRWDSPLHF
>NA|TRBJ1-6|TRBV30|NA
TGTGCCTTGACACAGGGCTCCTATAATTCACCCCTCCACTTT
CALTQGSYNSPLHF
>NA|TRBJ1-2|TRBV3-1/TRBV3-2|NA
TGTGCCAGCAGCCAAGTTCGAGCCGGGAGTAACTATGGCTACACCTTC
CASSQVRAGSNYGYTF
>NA|TRBJ1-5|TRBV19|NA
TGTGCCAGTAGTATAACAGGGCGAGGACAGCCCCAGCATTTT
CASSITGRGQPQHF
>once|TRBJ2-7|TRBV10-2|NA
TGCGCCAGCAGTGGAACTATCTACGAGCAGTACTTC
CASSGTIYEQYF
>NA|TRBJ1-2|TRBV29-1|TRBD1
TGCAGCGTTGACCCCCTCAGGGGGGTAGGGAACTATGGCTACACCTTC
CSVDPLRGVGNYGYTF
>NA|TRBJ2-3|TRBV5-1|TRBD2
TGCGCCAGCAGCCGGACTAGCGGGGGGGCGACAGATACGCAGTATTTT
CASSRTSGGATDTQYF
>NA|TRBJ2-2|TRBV5-6|NA
TGTGCCAGCAGCTTCGGGACACGGAACACCGGGGAGCTGTTTTTT
CASSFGTRNTGELFF
>NA|TRBJ1-1|TRBV10-3|TRBD1
TGTGCCATCAGTACCGGGACAGGGATGGCTGAAGCTTTCTTT
CAISTGTGMAEAFF
>once|TRBJ1-1|TRBV6-6|NA
TGTGCCAGCAGTTACTCGCGGGGAATGAACACTGAAGCTTTCTTT
CASSYSRGMNTEAFF
>NA|TRBJ2-1|TRBV15|TRBD2
TGTGCCACCAGCCCGAGGGTGGCTAGCGGGAGGGGTGAGCAGTTCTTC
CATSPRVASGRGEQFF
>once|TRBJ1-2|TRBV5-1|TRBD1
TGCGCCAGCAGCCCGGGGACAGGGGAAAACTATGGCTACACCTTC
CASSPGTGENYGYTF
>NA|TRBJ2-1|TRBV20-1|NA
TGCAGTGCTAGCCGGTACAATGAGCAGTTCTTC
CSASRYNEQFF
>NA|TRBJ1-5|TRBV6-1|TRBD1
TGTGCCAGCAGTGAATCGACAGGGGCGGGTCAGCCCCAGCATTTT
CASSESTGAGQPQHF
>NA|TRBJ2-7|TRBV19|NA
TGTGCCAGTAGTAATACTAGAGACTACGAGCAGTACTTC
CASSNTRDYEQYF
>NA|TRBJ1-1|TRBV29-1|NA
TGCAGCGTTGAGGGGGGGGAGGACTGGAACACTGAAGCTTTCTTT
CSVEGGEDWNTEAFF
>NA|TRBJ1-5|TRBV4-1|TRBD1
TGCGCCAGCAGCCAAGGAGCAACAGGGGGCGCCGATCAGCCCCAGCATTTT
CASSQGATGGADQPQHF
>NA|TRBJ1-1|TRBV2|NA
TGTGCCAGCGTGAGGGAATCGGACACTGAAGCTTTCTTT
CASVRESDTEAFF
>NA|TRBJ2-2|TRBV7-2|NA
TGTGCCAGCAGCTTAGATGGGGGCTACACCGGGGAGCTGTTTTTT
CASSLDGGYTGELFF
>NA|TRBJ2-2|TRBV19|NA
TGTGCCAGTAGGGTTTTAGTCACCGGGGAGCTGTTTTTT
CASRVLVTGELFF
>few|TRBJ2-7|TRBV23-1|TRBD1
TGCGCCAGCAGTCACAACAGGGGGAGATTTTTGGGCGAGCAGTACTTC
CASSHNRGRFLGEQYF
>NA|TRBJ1-4|TRBV7-6|NA
TGTGCCAGCAGCTACGGGCAACTCAGGGGTTGGCCCTATGAAAAACTGTTTTTT
CASSYGQLRGWPYEKLFF